The clone carrying this T cell receptor (beta chain) came up a few times. Its antigen is undetermined. Germline CDR1 and CDR2: SGHVS and FQNEAQ. This CDR3 is built from 15 residues. Trimming cost V 0 bases and J 2 bases; bases outside gene matches: 3. The sorted Tregs were CD4+CD25+CD127-/low cells. Points from the study as a whole: In terms of TCR gene usage, tumor memory CD4+ T cells clustered together with blood and lymph node memory CD4+ cells, as well as with lymph node naive CD4+ cells.

After constant-region reverse-primer amplification, full-length variable regions underwent semi-nested PCR with Nested Universal Primer A. TCRdb redid the calling of the 5' RACE reads with MiXCR, one entry per CDR3 protein. Altogether around 50,000 distinct CDR3 sequences are present, 26% being singletons, with the ten largest covering approximately 2%. The TCR sequence derives from a female donor with breast cancer. The V gene is TRBV7-8, the J gene TRBJ2-7; 8 nucleotides match TRBD2. Sample: tumor-infiltrating Tregs sorted from the breast tumor. CDR3 sequence: CASSLALAVTYEQYF. DNA of the CDR3: TGTGCCAGCAGCTTAGCACTAGCGGTAACCTACGAGCAGTACTTC. Together with reference TRBV7-8 and TRBJ2-7, the CDR3 gives the full variable domain: GAGVSQSPRYKVAKRGQDVALRCDPISGHVSLFWYQQALGQGPEFLTYFQNEAQLDKSGLPSDRFFAERPEGSVSTLKIQRTQQEDSAVYLCASSLALAVTYEQYFGPGTRLTVT.